This is a list of T cell receptor beta chains from one sample in a study of response to subunit inactivated influenza vaccine. TCRdb independently ran MiXCR on the RT-PCR reads; one entry per CDR3 protein. The sample gives fewer than 750,000 distinct CDR3 sequences, about 14% of which show up once; 11% is in the top ten. Sample: PBMCs from blood, taken 11 to 12 days after vaccination. Receptors originate from a man between 50 and 59 years old who received an inactivated influenza vaccine. The CDR3 runs from the conserved cysteine through the conserved F or W. Each record gives: clone size, V gene, J gene, D gene, CDR3 protein, CDR3 DNA. A D gene is named only where the DNA matches it firmly. The size entry is marked missing in some rows and otherwise reads once, few, many or a size class.

clone size: -
V gene: TRBV4-2
J gene: TRBJ2-1
D gene: TRBD2
CDR3 protein: CARRPLRGGSYSEQFF
CDR3 DNA: TGTGCTCGCAGACCCCTTAGGGGCGGGAGTTACTCCGAGCAGTTCTTC

clone size: few
V gene: TRBV12-3/TRBV12-4
J gene: TRBJ2-2
D gene: TRBD1
CDR3 protein: CASTKGTGGSGELFF
CDR3 DNA: TGTGCCAGCACCAAGGGGACAGGGGGCTCCGGGGAGCTGTTTTTT

clone size: -
V gene: TRBV12-3/TRBV12-4
J gene: TRBJ2-7
D gene: -
CDR3 protein: CASSLEVFEQYF
CDR3 DNA: TGTGCCAGCAGTTTAGAAGTCTTCGAGCAGTACTTC

clone size: -
V gene: TRBV15
J gene: TRBJ1-4
D gene: TRBD1
CDR3 protein: CATSRKGQGNEKLFF
CDR3 DNA: TGTGCCACCAGCAGGAAAGGACAGGGGAATGAAAAACTGTTTTTT

clone size: few
V gene: TRBV20-1
J gene: TRBJ2-5
D gene: TRBD2
CDR3 protein: CSAMRGGWGETQYF
CDR3 DNA: TGCAGTGCCATGCGGGGGGGCTGGGGAGAGACCCAGTACTTC

clone size: few
V gene: TRBV15
J gene: TRBJ1-4
D gene: -
CDR3 protein: CATSRDIVQNEKLFF
CDR3 DNA: TGTGCCACCAGCAGAGATATCGTACAGAATGAAAAACTGTTTTTT

clone size: few
V gene: TRBV4-2
J gene: TRBJ2-7
D gene: TRBD1
CDR3 protein: CASSQAYGQGAYEQYF
CDR3 DNA: TGTGCCAGCAGCCAAGCTTACGGACAGGGGGCTTACGAGCAGTACTTC

clone size: -
V gene: TRBV20-1
J gene: TRBJ2-1
D gene: -
CDR3 protein: CSAQRPGRSYNEQFF
CDR3 DNA: TGCAGTGCCCAGCGACCGGGCCGCTCCTACAATGAGCAGTTCTTC

clone size: many
V gene: TRBV12-3/TRBV12-4
J gene: TRBJ2-5
D gene: TRBD1
CDR3 protein: CASSYDRAQETQYF
CDR3 DNA: TGTGCCAGCAGTTACGACAGGGCTCAAGAGACCCAGTACTTC

clone size: few
V gene: TRBV11-2
J gene: TRBJ2-4
D gene: TRBD2
CDR3 protein: CASSFVASGRSRNIQYF
CDR3 DNA: TGTGCCAGCAGCTTCGTGGCTAGCGGGAGAAGTAGGAACATTCAGTACTTC

clone size: -
V gene: TRBV19
J gene: TRBJ1-6
D gene: TRBD1
CDR3 protein: CASSIRDRDNSPLHF
CDR3 DNA: TGTGCCAGTAGTATCCGGGACAGGGATAATTCACCCCTCCACTTT

clone size: -
V gene: TRBV11-3
J gene: TRBJ2-3
D gene: TRBD1
CDR3 protein: CASSLRTGADTDTQYF
CDR3 DNA: TGTGCCAGCAGCTTGAGGACAGGGGCCGACACAGATACGCAGTATTTT

clone size: many
V gene: TRBV29-1
J gene: TRBJ2-7
D gene: -
CDR3 protein: CSVETEYSYEQYF
CDR3 DNA: TGCAGCGTTGAGACGGAATACTCCTACGAGCAGTACTTC

clone size: -
V gene: TRBV3-1
J gene: TRBJ1-1
D gene: -
CDR3 protein: CASSQDSLGRRTEAFF
CDR3 DNA: TGTGCCAGCAGCCAAGATTCCTTGGGTAGGCGCACTGAAGCTTTCTTT

clone size: -
V gene: TRBV5-5
J gene: TRBJ2-7
D gene: TRBD2
CDR3 protein: CASSFHLAGQTYEQYF
CDR3 DNA: TGTGCCAGCAGCTTTCATCTAGCGGGCCAAACCTACGAGCAGTACTTC

clone size: few
V gene: TRBV7-9
J gene: TRBJ2-5
D gene: TRBD1
CDR3 protein: CASSLWTGARETQYF
CDR3 DNA: TGTGCCAGCAGCTTATGGACAGGGGCCAGAGAGACCCAGTACTTC

clone size: few
V gene: TRBV20-1
J gene: TRBJ1-5
D gene: -
CDR3 protein: CSARTGLGPQHF
CDR3 DNA: TGCAGTGCTAGAACAGGACTCGGGCCCCAGCATTTT

clone size: -
V gene: TRBV5-1
J gene: TRBJ2-1
D gene: -
CDR3 protein: CASSFRGGQDEQFF
CDR3 DNA: TGCGCCAGCAGCTTCCGTGGGGGGCAGGATGAGCAGTTCTTC

clone size: few
V gene: TRBV19
J gene: TRBJ2-7
D gene: -
CDR3 protein: CASSIGGGWSPYEQYF
CDR3 DNA: TGTGCCAGTAGTATAGGCGGCGGCTGGTCACCCTACGAGCAGTACTTC

clone size: -
V gene: TRBV28
J gene: TRBJ1-1
D gene: -
CDR3 protein: CASSPPELNTEVFF
CDR3 DNA: TGTGCCAGCAGTCCCCCGGAGCTGAACACTGAAGTTTTCTTT

clone size: -
V gene: TRBV18
J gene: TRBJ2-2
D gene: -
CDR3 protein: CASWHAGTANTGELFF
CDR3 DNA: TGTGCCAGCTGGCACGCGGGGACCGCGAACACCGGGGAGCTGTTTTTT

clone size: few
V gene: TRBV4-2
J gene: TRBJ2-1
D gene: TRBD2
CDR3 protein: CASSQDLASGHGEQFF
CDR3 DNA: TGTGCCAGCAGCCAAGATTTGGCTAGCGGGCATGGTGAGCAGTTCTTC

clone size: -
V gene: TRBV4-3
J gene: TRBJ1-1
D gene: -
CDR3 protein: CASSQETRMNTEAFF
CDR3 DNA: TGCGCCAGCAGCCAAGAAACACGGATGAACACTGAAGCTTTCTTT

clone size: -
V gene: TRBV10-3
J gene: TRBJ1-5
D gene: -
CDR3 protein: CATRDTDLYSNQPQHF
CDR3 DNA: TGTGCCACCCGGGACACGGACCTATATAGCAATCAGCCCCAGCATTTT

clone size: many
V gene: TRBV5-1
J gene: TRBJ2-1
D gene: -
CDR3 protein: CASSLPDNEQFF
CDR3 DNA: TGCGCCAGCAGCTTGCCAGACAATGAGCAGTTCTTC

clone size: few
V gene: TRBV7-9
J gene: TRBJ2-2
D gene: -
CDR3 protein: CASSLRDTRSGELFF
CDR3 DNA: TGTGCCAGCAGCCTCCGGGACACTCGTTCCGGGGAGCTGTTTTTT

clone size: -
V gene: TRBV10-3
J gene: TRBJ2-5
D gene: -
CDR3 protein: CAISESAGGAETQYF
CDR3 DNA: TGTGCCATCAGTGAGTCGGCCGGCGGGGCGGAGACCCAGTACTTC

clone size: -
V gene: TRBV7-2
J gene: TRBJ1-4
D gene: TRBD1
CDR3 protein: CASSELTGPLEKLFF
CDR3 DNA: TGTGCCAGCAGCGAGCTGACAGGGCCTCTTGAAAAACTGTTTTTT

clone size: -
V gene: TRBV5-1
J gene: TRBJ2-3
D gene: -
CDR3 protein: CASSFGLDSTDTQYF
CDR3 DNA: TGCGCCAGCAGCTTCGGACTCGACAGCACAGATACGCAGTATTTT

clone size: -
V gene: TRBV10-1
J gene: TRBJ2-3
D gene: -
CDR3 protein: CASSEDRGTSTDTQYF
CDR3 DNA: TGCGCCAGCAGTGAAGACCGGGGGACCAGCACAGATACGCAGTATTTT

clone size: many
V gene: TRBV3-1
J gene: TRBJ2-7
D gene: -
CDR3 protein: CASSPQPSTREQYF
CDR3 DNA: TGTGCCAGCAGCCCACAACCCTCTACTAGAGAGCAGTACTTC

clone size: many
V gene: TRBV6-1
J gene: TRBJ2-1
D gene: TRBD1
CDR3 protein: CASSTRDRGREFF
CDR3 DNA: TGTGCCAGCAGTACCCGGGACAGGGGAAGAGAGTTCTTC

clone size: many
V gene: TRBV27
J gene: TRBJ1-2
D gene: -
CDR3 protein: CASSLGSGSGYTF
CDR3 DNA: TGTGCCAGCAGTTTAGGTTCAGGGTCTGGCTACACCTTC

clone size: -
V gene: TRBV7-2
J gene: TRBJ2-1
D gene: TRBD2
CDR3 protein: CASSSLAGNGFF
CDR3 DNA: TGTGCCAGCAGCTCATTAGCGGGGAATGGGTTCTTC

clone size: -
V gene: TRBV7-2
J gene: TRBJ1-1
D gene: -
CDR3 protein: CASSLVTQMNTEAFF
CDR3 DNA: TGTGCCAGCAGCTTAGTTACACAGATGAACACTGAAGCTTTCTTT

clone size: -
V gene: TRBV29-1
J gene: TRBJ2-7
D gene: -
CDR3 protein: CSVEDEKAYEQYF
CDR3 DNA: TGCAGCGTTGAAGACGAGAAGGCCTACGAGCAGTACTTC

clone size: many
V gene: TRBV12-3/TRBV12-4
J gene: TRBJ2-1
D gene: -
CDR3 protein: CASSFFGGPGNEQFF
CDR3 DNA: TGTGCCAGCAGTTTCTTCGGGGGGCCCGGAAATGAGCAGTTCTTC

clone size: few
V gene: TRBV9
J gene: TRBJ2-1
D gene: -
CDR3 protein: CASSVAPYNEQFF
CDR3 DNA: TGTGCCAGCAGCGTAGCCCCTTACAATGAGCAGTTCTTC

clone size: -
V gene: TRBV5-1
J gene: TRBJ1-2
D gene: -
CDR3 protein: CASSLAEVGIGYTF
CDR3 DNA: TGCGCCAGCAGCTTGGCCGAGGTAGGGATCGGCTACACCTTC

clone size: -
V gene: TRBV5-4
J gene: TRBJ2-2
D gene: TRBD1
CDR3 protein: CASSLGQIGELFF
CDR3 DNA: TGTGCCAGCAGCCTGGGACAGATCGGGGAGCTGTTTTTT

clone size: many
V gene: TRBV4-3
J gene: TRBJ2-5
D gene: -
CDR3 protein: CASSQDPWASSETQYF
CDR3 DNA: TGCGCCAGCAGCCAAGATCCATGGGCTAGCTCCGAGACCCAGTACTTC

clone size: -
V gene: TRBV20-1
J gene: TRBJ2-7
D gene: TRBD1
CDR3 protein: CSARGKQGALYEQYF
CDR3 DNA: TGCAGTGCTAGAGGCAAACAGGGGGCGCTTTACGAGCAGTACTTC

clone size: -
V gene: TRBV4-3
J gene: TRBJ2-1
D gene: -
CDR3 protein: CASSQDRAAEQFF
CDR3 DNA: TGCGCCAGCAGCCAAGATCGAGCTGCTGAGCAGTTCTTC

clone size: few
V gene: TRBV6-5
J gene: TRBJ1-1
D gene: TRBD1
CDR3 protein: CASSYSGQTNTEAFF
CDR3 DNA: TGTGCCAGCAGTTACTCGGGACAGACGAACACTGAAGCTTTCTTT

clone size: -
V gene: TRBV7-2
J gene: TRBJ1-1
D gene: -
CDR3 protein: CASSLAPGVNTEAFF
CDR3 DNA: TGTGCCAGCAGCTTAGCGCCGGGGGTGAACACTGAAGCTTTCTTT

clone size: few
V gene: TRBV5-1
J gene: TRBJ2-5
D gene: -
CDR3 protein: CATQLGLGETQYF
CDR3 DNA: TGCGCCACCCAACTGGGGCTGGGAGAGACCCAGTACTTC

clone size: few
V gene: TRBV2
J gene: TRBJ2-3
D gene: TRBD2
CDR3 protein: CASSAGRGAVDTQYF
CDR3 DNA: TGTGCCAGCAGTGCTGGGCGGGGGGCCGTAGATACGCAGTATTTT

clone size: -
V gene: TRBV20-1
J gene: TRBJ2-7
D gene: TRBD2
CDR3 protein: CSAPSGRGVREQYF
CDR3 DNA: TGCAGTGCTCCTAGCGGGAGAGGGGTTCGGGAGCAGTACTTC

clone size: -
V gene: TRBV5-6
J gene: TRBJ2-5
D gene: TRBD1
CDR3 protein: CASSERTGRMVSTQYF
CDR3 DNA: TGTGCCAGCAGTGAGAGGACAGGGCGGATGGTATCGACCCAGTACTTC

clone size: -
V gene: TRBV20-1
J gene: TRBJ2-1
D gene: TRBD2
CDR3 protein: CSAHRGTGLAGELAAYNEQFF
CDR3 DNA: TGCAGTGCTCACAGGGGAACGGGACTAGCGGGCGAGCTGGCGGCCTACAATGAGCAGTTCTTC